Listed below are T cell receptor beta chains from one sample, sequenced in a study of cytomegalovirus exposure and HLA in healthy donors. Assay used: immunoSEQ multiplex PCR; TCRdb lists only in-frame clones, some missing. Here the sample spans about 170,000 clones, about four fifths being singletons. Sequencing used PBMCs. The origin of the receptors is a woman younger than 30 in good health and CMV-seronegative. Both conserved end residues are part of each CDR3. Each record gives: J gene, V gene, CDR3 length, CDR3 protein.

TRBJ2-5 | TRBV5-1 | 17 | CASSSREKTGGAGTQYF
TRBJ1-5 | TRBV27 | 13 | CASSLRQNQPQHF
TRBJ1-2 | TRBV7-9 | 15 | CASSLGESLVYGYTF
TRBJ2-1 | TRBV4-3 | 17 | CASSHLAGGPKSGEQFF
- | TRBV18 | 13 | CASSPSGLYEQYF
TRBJ2-3 | TRBV27 | 15 | CASSLSRLNTDTQYF
TRBJ2-2 | TRBV7-8 | 17 | CASSPNVLDREAGELFF
TRBJ2-7 | TRBV28 | 16 | CASNPAGGTPPYEQYF
TRBJ2-5 | TRBV11-3 | 15 | CASSFSRTLRETQYF
TRBJ1-3 | TRBV4-2 | 17 | CASSHKGVELSGNTIYF
TRBJ2-7 | TRBV27 | 15 | CASSRPGAGGYEQYF
TRBJ2-7 | TRBV5-1 | 12 | CASSLESYEQYF
TRBJ2-5 | TRBV19 | 15 | CASSIALSGQETQYF
TRBJ2-3 | TRBV30 | 11 | CACQRSDTQYF
TRBJ2-7 | TRBV6-1 | 17 | CASSESNPSLQGTEQYF
TRBJ1-1 | TRBV30 | 11 | CATRIYTEAFF
TRBJ1-4 | TRBV4-3 | 16 | CASSQDWGGTGEKLFF
TRBJ1-5 | TRBV27 | 16 | CASSLSGGTVNQPQHF
TRBJ2-4 | TRBV19 | 14 | CASSMGASVGIQYF
TRBJ1-2 | TRBV27 | 13 | CAMNKTGGEGYTF
TRBJ2-1 | TRBV9 | 17 | CASSTMGTTGPYNEQFF
TRBJ1-3 | TRBV7-9 | 12 | CASSLGGSTIYF
TRBJ1-2 | TRBV5-1 | 13 | CASSQGTESGYTF
TRBJ2-2 | TRBV2 | 15 | CASSEGGEGTGELFF
TRBJ2-1 | TRBV18 | 14 | CASSLVTGAIEQFF
TRBJ1-5 | TRBV6-4 | 17 | CASSDSSRVRGGQPQHF
TRBJ2-3 | TRBV2 | 13 | CASSAGETDTQYF
TRBJ2-3 | TRBV6-5 | 15 | CASSVGVSTTDTQYF
TRBJ1-2 | TRBV4-1 | 14 | CASSQDSFSYGYTF
TRBJ1-1 | TRBV4-3 | 13 | CASSQLMNTEAFF
TRBJ2-1 | TRBV5-4 | 15 | CASSLDSNSYNEQFF
TRBJ2-2 | TRBV5-4 | 15 | CASSLAGVGTGELFF
TRBJ2-3 | TRBV7-6 | 14 | CASSLQGLTDTQYF
TRBJ2-3 | TRBV30 | 15 | CAWSRTSGRPDTQYF
TRBJ2-7 | TRBV18 | 15 | CASSLGQGLTYEQYF
TRBJ1-2 | TRBV5-6 | 17 | CASSLVGRGGSNYGYTF
TRBJ2-7 | TRBV11-2 | 15 | CASSPLADVTYEQYF